Described below is a single T cell receptor beta chain sequence and its context. Its antigen is unknown. The PCR used 60 Vbeta and 13 Jbeta primers. Data came from immunoSEQ multiplex PCR; TCRdb stores just in-frame clones and leaves some out. The table has 150,000 to 200,000 clones, around 69% seen once. The data were obtained in a study of cytomegalovirus exposure and HLA in healthy donors. Regarding the study as a whole: Later analysis identified about 15,000 TCR beta sequences associated with HLA alleles, using a false discovery rate threshold of 0.05.

The CDR3 extends over 15 amino acids. Per germline, CDR1 MNHNS and CDR2 SASEGT. V shed 7 bases and J 5 bases; nucleotides not matched to a gene: 11. This TCR derives from a woman aged 25 to 39 in good health and CMV-seronegative. The rearrangement joins TRBV6-1 to TRBJ2-5; 9 bases match TRBD2. Sample: PBMCs. The DNA for the CDR3 is TGTGCCAGCAAAGGGGGTAGCGGGAGTGGGGAGACCCAGTACTTC. Translation: CASKGGSGSGETQYF.